This TCR beta chain came from a study of cytomegalovirus exposure and HLA in healthy donors. Study background: Prior work identified around 120 million unique TCR beta sequences in 150 million to 200 million T cells. Study-level points and caveats: In a later analysis, most CMV-associated TCR beta chains appeared HLA-restricted. According to an earlier analysis, most TCR beta V segments yielded productive rearrangements about 87% or about 30% of the time.

This PCR relied on a set of 60 Vbeta primers and 13 Jbeta primers. Some clones are missing from TCRdb's copy, which holds only in-frame ones; the method was immunoSEQ multiplex PCR. The sample comprises approximately 190,000 clones, 84% of which are singletons, and 0.25% to 0.3% rests with the top ten. Concerning this clone itself: Its antigen is unidentified.

This sequence originates from a boy aged 5-17 years in good health and CMV-seronegative. Sequenced sample: PBMCs.

CDR3 sequence (DNA): TGTGCCAGTAGTCTTCTAGCCCAGTTCTCCTACAATGAGCAGTTCTTC. Translation gives CASSLLAQFSYNEQFF. The V call is TRBV19, the J call TRBJ2-1, with D possibly matching TRBD2 (5 bases). Trimming stripped 5 bases from V and 0 bases from J, with 14 bases between. CDR1 and CDR2 (germline): LNHDA, SQIVND (reference sequence). The CDR3 consists of 16 residues.